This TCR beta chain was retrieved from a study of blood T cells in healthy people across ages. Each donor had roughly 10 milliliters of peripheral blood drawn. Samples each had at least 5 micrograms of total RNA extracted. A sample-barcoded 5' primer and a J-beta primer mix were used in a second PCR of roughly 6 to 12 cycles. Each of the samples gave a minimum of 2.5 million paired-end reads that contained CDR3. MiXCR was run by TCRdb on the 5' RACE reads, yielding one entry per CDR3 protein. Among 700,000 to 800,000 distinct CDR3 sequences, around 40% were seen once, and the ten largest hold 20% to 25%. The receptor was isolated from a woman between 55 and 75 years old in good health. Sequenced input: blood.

This chain's CDR3 is CASSRGGVNYEQYF. CDR3 sequence (DNA): TGTGCCAGCAGCCGCGGGGGAGTCAACTACGAGCAGTACTTC. The chain has TRBV5-6 and TRBJ2-7, with TRBD2 matching over 7 bases. CDR3 length equals 14 residues. The germline gives CDR1 SGHDT, CDR2 YYEEEE. V lost 4 bases and J lost 3; bases outside the gene matches: 7. The full variable domain, completed using reference TRBV5-6 and TRBJ2-7, is DAGVTQSPTHLIKTRGQQVTLRCSPKSGHDTVSWYQQALGQGPQFIFQYYEEEERQRGNFPDRFSGHQFPNYSSELNVNALLLGDSALYLCASSRGGVNYEQYFGPGTRLTVT.